Following are 13 T cell receptor beta chains from one sample sequenced in a study of CD8 T cells in Susac syndrome. The RNA input was about 0.45 to 1 ug, and it was reverse transcribed with random hexamers. TCRdb re-analysed the immunoSEQ multiplex PCR reads in MiXCR, keeping a single row per CDR3 protein. This sample yields about 210,000 distinct CDR3 sequences, of which approximately 94% are seen a single time; around 0.15% belongs to the top ten. Sequenced material: CD4+ T cells from PBMCs. The receptors were sampled from a human donor with Susac syndrome.

This chain connects TRBV30 to TRBJ1-1; D is uncertain. V gave up 0 bases and J gave up 5 bases, with 4 bases separating them. This CDR3 has 11 residues. Germline CDR1 is GTSNPN and CDR2 is SVGIG (reference sequence). CDR3 protein: CAWSVETEAFF. The DNA for the CDR3 is TGTGCCTGGAGTGTAGAGACTGAAGCTTTCTTT.

The rearrangement links TRBV12-3 or TRBV12-4 to TRBJ2-1, with 7 bases matching TRBD1. The CDR3 loop spans 14 amino acids. V was pared by 6 bases and J by 8 bases, with 10 bases of the junction left unmatched. The CDR3 DNA follows: TGTGCCAGCAGACTCGGGACAGCGAGCGATGAGCAGTTCTTC. The encoded protein is CASRLGTASDEQFF.

The chain employs TRBV27 and TRBJ1-4; a possible D gene is TRBD1 (5 bases). Trimming removed 5 bases at V and 5 bases at J, with 12 bases between. CDR3 length: 14 amino acids. Germline lookup yields CDR1 MNHEY and CDR2 SMNVEV (reference sequence). The CDR3 sequence is CASSRDRLNEKLFF. CDR3 sequence (DNA): TGTGCCAGCAGTCGGGACCGCCTGAATGAAAAACTGTTTTTT.

The chain is built from TRBV19 and TRBJ1-5; a weak D match, TRBD1 (5 bases). Per the germline V gene, CDR1 is LNHDA and CDR2 is SQIVND (reference sequence). The CDR3 has 14 residues. The V end was cut by 5 bases, the J end by 6 bases, with 14 bases between. CDR3 in amino acids: CASSLQGIPQPQHF. DNA of the CDR3: TGTGCCAGTAGTTTGCAGGGAATACCTCAGCCCCAGCATTTT.

The rearrangement uses TRBV3-1 and TRBJ2-1; D possibly corresponds to TRBD2 (5 bases). The CDR3 consists of 14 residues. Trimming removed 3 bases at V and 7 bases at J, with 13 bases between. CDR1 is LGHDT and CDR2 is YNNKEL in the germline V gene (reference sequence). The CDR3 sequence is CASSHPIGGNEQFF. The CDR3 DNA is TGTGCCAGCAGCCACCCTATTGGAGGAAATGAGCAGTTCTTC.

The chain carries TRBV30 and TRBJ1-1; D remains unclear. With 5 bases removed from V and 1 base from J, the gap between germline ends came to 8 bases. Germline V gene sequence: CDR1 GTSNPN, CDR2 SVGIG (reference sequence). CDR3 length equals 12 residues. CDR3 protein: CAWDSQNTEAFF. DNA of the CDR3: TGTGCCTGGGATTCTCAGAACACTGAAGCTTTCTTT.

The rearrangement links TRBV12-3 or TRBV12-4 to TRBJ1-1, with a possible D match to TRBD1 (6 bases). Trimming pared 2 bases from V and 8 bases from J, leaving 9 bases between. The CDR3 consists of 12 residues. CDR3 DNA sequence: TGTGCCAGCAGTTTAATAGACAGGGAAGCTTTCTTT. Amino acids: CASSLIDREAFF.

This clonotype was seen once. The chain couples TRBV5-6 to TRBJ2-7, with TRBD2 matching over 9 bases. The CDR3 runs to 17 residues. After removal of 3 bases from V and 7 bases from J, the junction contained 17 bases not matched to a gene. CDR1 is SGHDT, CDR2 YYEEEE, per germline. The CDR3 DNA reads as TGTGCCAGCAGCTCGATCCCAGGGACTAGCATAAACTGGGAGCAGTACTTC. Translated: CASSSIPGTSINWEQYF.

The genes are TRBV12-3 or TRBV12-4 and TRBJ1-1, with 7 bases lining up with TRBD1. This CDR3 contains 14 residues. Losses at the gene ends were 8 bases for V and 0 bases for J; bases not matched to a gene: 6. CDR3 coding DNA: TGTGCCAGCGGCCCGGGACAGCTGAACACTGAAGCTTTCTTT. Amino acids: CASGPGQLNTEAFF.

The genes are TRBV20-1 and TRBJ2-5; D ambiguous. CDR3 size: 13 residues. Per the germline V gene, CDR1 is DFQATT and CDR2 is SNEGSKA (reference sequence). The V gene lost 4 bases and the J gene lost 5 bases, with 14 bases spanning the gap. The CDR3 DNA sequence: TGCAGTGCTACTACCGTATTGGGGGAGACCCAGTACTTC. The encoded protein is CSATTVLGETQYF.

The CDR3 here is CASSPQAKGYGYTF. The CDR3 coding sequence is TGTGCCAGTAGTCCCCAGGCCAAGGGCTATGGCTACACCTTC. The genes are TRBV19 and TRBJ1-2; no reliable D call. There are 14 residues in the CDR3. The germline V and J ends were trimmed by 5 bases and 4 bases, with 14 bases remaining between them. CDR1 is LNHDA, CDR2 SQIVND, per germline (reference sequence).

The chain combines TRBV4-3 with TRBJ2-7; TRBD1 is a possible D gene (7 bases). V lost 0 bases to trimming and J lost 3 bases, with 12 bases between them. The CDR3 loop spans 15 amino acids. CDR1 and CDR2 from the germline V gene are LGHNA and YSLEER. The CDR3 here is CASSQESRGDYEQYF. In DNA form, the CDR3 reads TGCGCCAGCAGCCAAGAGTCCAGGGGGGACTACGAGCAGTACTTC.

This clonotype was picked up one time. This chain links TRBV28 with TRBJ1-5, with TRBD1 as a possible D gene (6 bases). The CDR3 length is 16 residues. CDR1 and CDR2 from the germline V gene are MDHEN and SYDVKM. Trimming stripped 5 bases from V and 0 bases from J, with 14 bases between. The CDR3 nucleotides read TGTGCCAGCAGTACACGGACAGTCCATAGCAATCAGCCCCAGCATTTT. This codes for CASSTRTVHSNQPQHF.